This T cell receptor beta chain was sequenced for a study of blood T cells in healthy people across ages. PCR was performed a second time for roughly 7 to 12 cycles using a sample-barcoded 5' primer and a J-beta primer mix. One entry per CDR3 protein, called by TCRdb with MiXCR from the 5' RACE reads. This sample has 1.5 million to 1.8 million distinct CDR3 sequences; 35% to 45% occur once, and the top ten carry less than 5%. Trimming took 5 bases from V and 8 from J, leaving 18 bases between them. Germline V lookup: CDR1 SQVTM, CDR2 ANQGSEA. This CDR3 region has 13 residues. The sample was blood. The source of this sequence is a woman aged 18-30 years in good health. J is TRBJ1-2 and V is TRBV29-1; weak D call: TRBD1 (6 bases). DNA for the CDR3: TGCAGCGTTAAGGTTTGGGGGCGGTCGGGCTACACCTTC. Protein sequence: CSVKVWGRSGYTF.